The rows below give T cell receptor beta chains drawn from one sample of a study of blood T cell repertoires in COVID-19. The method was immunoSEQ multiplex PCR; TCRdb's version includes in-frame clones alone and lacks a portion of them. The top ten hold approximately 4% of the sample, which has approximately 250,000 clones, about 86% seen once. Sequencing was done on a sample of peripheral blood. The receptors were sampled from a man in his late teens or twenties with active or convalescent COVID-19. Both conserved end residues are part of each CDR3. A D gene is named only where the DNA matches it firmly. The size field is filled for only some rows; it gives once, few, many or a size class.

D gene: -
clone size: -
CDR3 length: 16
J gene: TRBJ2-7
V gene: TRBV7-2
CDR3 protein: CASSPSLRLSRGEQYF
CDR3 DNA: TGTGCCAGCAGCCCCTCGCTTAGGCTGTCCCGGGGTGAGCAGTACTTC

D gene: -
clone size: -
CDR3 length: 16
J gene: TRBJ2-7
V gene: TRBV7-9
CDR3 protein: CASSSTTRGGRDEQYF
CDR3 DNA: TGTGCCAGCAGCTCAACTACTCGCGGGGGCAGAGACGAGCAGTACTTC

D gene: -
clone size: -
CDR3 length: 14
J gene: TRBJ1-1
V gene: TRBV6-5
CDR3 protein: CASSKDSPNTEAFF
CDR3 DNA: TGTGCCAGCAGCAAAGACAGCCCGAACACTGAAGCTTTCTTT

D gene: TRBD1
clone size: -
CDR3 length: 13
J gene: TRBJ2-5
V gene: TRBV28
CDR3 protein: CASRPTGIETQYF
CDR3 DNA: TGTGCCAGCAGGCCGACAGGGATCGAGACCCAGTACTTC

D gene: -
clone size: -
CDR3 length: 15
J gene: TRBJ2-5
V gene: TRBV5-5
CDR3 protein: CASSRTGTPAGTQYF
CDR3 DNA: TGTGCCAGCAGCCGTACCGGGACACCAGCAGGGACCCAGTACTTC

D gene: -
clone size: -
CDR3 length: 15
J gene: TRBJ1-1
V gene: TRBV5-4
CDR3 protein: CASSLGTVVNTEAFF
CDR3 DNA: TGTGCCAGCAGCTTGGGGACAGTTGTGAACACTGAAGCTTTCTTT

D gene: -
clone size: -
CDR3 length: 13
J gene: TRBJ1-1
V gene: TRBV7-3
CDR3 protein: CASSFYGNTEAFF
CDR3 DNA: TGTGCCAGCAGCTTCTATGGGAACACTGAAGCTTTCTTT

D gene: TRBD1
clone size: -
CDR3 length: 15
J gene: TRBJ1-1
V gene: TRBV29-1
CDR3 protein: CSVSPPGGAVGEAFF
CDR3 DNA: TGCAGCGTTTCTCCTCCAGGGGGCGCGGTCGGTGAAGCTTTCTTT

D gene: TRBD1
clone size: -
CDR3 length: 15
J gene: TRBJ1-3
V gene: TRBV5-1
CDR3 protein: CASSSKGQVGNTIYF
CDR3 DNA: TGCGCCAGCAGCTCTAAAGGACAGGTGGGAAACACCATATATTTT

D gene: -
clone size: -
CDR3 length: 10
J gene: TRBJ2-1
V gene: TRBV30
CDR3 protein: CACEPNEQFF
CDR3 DNA: TGTGCCTGTGAGCCGAATGAGCAGTTCTTC

D gene: TRBD2
clone size: -
CDR3 length: 14
J gene: TRBJ2-1
V gene: TRBV27
CDR3 protein: CASRGLAGDHEQFF
CDR3 DNA: TGTGCCAGCAGGGGACTAGCGGGAGATCATGAGCAGTTCTTC

D gene: TRBD2
clone size: -
CDR3 length: 18
J gene: TRBJ2-1
V gene: TRBV7-2
CDR3 protein: CASSSPSGRRYSYNEQFF
CDR3 DNA: TGTGCCAGCAGCTCCCCTAGCGGGAGGCGGTACTCCTACAATGAGCAGTTCTTC

D gene: TRBD2
clone size: few
CDR3 length: 13
J gene: TRBJ2-7
V gene: TRBV7-9
CDR3 protein: CATLSSGGYEQYF
CDR3 DNA: TGTGCCACCCTATCTAGCGGGGGTTACGAGCAGTACTTC

D gene: -
clone size: -
CDR3 length: 13
J gene: TRBJ1-5
V gene: TRBV6-5
CDR3 protein: CASNEGYNQPQHF
CDR3 DNA: TGTGCCAGCAACGAGGGTTACAATCAGCCCCAGCATTTT

D gene: -
clone size: -
CDR3 length: 14
J gene: TRBJ2-7
V gene: TRBV5-8
CDR3 protein: CASSLPGLNYEQYF
CDR3 DNA: TGTGCCAGCAGCTTGCCGGGACTGAACTACGAGCAGTACTTC

D gene: -
clone size: -
CDR3 length: 15
J gene: TRBJ1-6
V gene: TRBV9
CDR3 protein: CASSVDSSYNSPLHF
CDR3 DNA: TGTGCCAGCAGCGTAGACAGCTCCTATAATTCACCCCTCCACTTT

D gene: -
clone size: -
CDR3 length: 16
J gene: TRBJ1-3
V gene: TRBV18
CDR3 protein: CASSPRATGLGNTIYF
CDR3 DNA: TGTGCCAGCTCACCACGGGCTACGGGACTAGGAAACACCATATATTTT

D gene: -
clone size: -
CDR3 length: 13
J gene: TRBJ2-5
V gene: TRBV7-2
CDR3 protein: CASSLVRQETQYF
CDR3 DNA: TGTGCCAGCAGCTTAGTGAGACAAGAGACCCAGTACTTC

D gene: -
clone size: -
CDR3 length: 12
J gene: TRBJ2-2
V gene: TRBV30
CDR3 protein: CAWTENYGELFF
CDR3 DNA: TGTGCCTGGACCGAGAACTACGGGGAGCTGTTTTTT

D gene: TRBD2
clone size: -
CDR3 length: 15
J gene: TRBJ2-1
V gene: TRBV12-5
CDR3 protein: CASGFGLVDYNEQFF
CDR3 DNA: TGTGCTAGTGGTTTCGGACTAGTCGATTACAATGAGCAGTTCTTC

D gene: TRBD1
clone size: -
CDR3 length: 16
J gene: TRBJ2-1
V gene: TRBV4-1
CDR3 protein: CASSQVYGTDYNEQFF
CDR3 DNA: TGCGCCAGCAGCCAGGTGTACGGGACAGACTACAATGAGCAGTTCTTC

D gene: -
clone size: -
CDR3 length: 13
J gene: TRBJ1-1
V gene: TRBV10-3
CDR3 protein: CAISEPGRGEAFF
CDR3 DNA: TGTGCCATCAGTGAGCCAGGTAGGGGTGAAGCTTTCTTT